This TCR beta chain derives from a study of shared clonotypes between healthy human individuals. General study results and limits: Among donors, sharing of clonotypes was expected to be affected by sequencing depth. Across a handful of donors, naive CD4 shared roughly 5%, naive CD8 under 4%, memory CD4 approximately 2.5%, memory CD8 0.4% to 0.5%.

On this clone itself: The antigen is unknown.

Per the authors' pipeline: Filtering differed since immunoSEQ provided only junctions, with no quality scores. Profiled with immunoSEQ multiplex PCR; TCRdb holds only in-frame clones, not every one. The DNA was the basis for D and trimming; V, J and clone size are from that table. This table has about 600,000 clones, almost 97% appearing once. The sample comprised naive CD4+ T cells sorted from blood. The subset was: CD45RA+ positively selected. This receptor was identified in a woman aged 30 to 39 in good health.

The DNA for the CDR3 is TGTGCCAGCAGCATTCTGGGGGGACACACTGAAGCTTTCTTT. It encodes CASSILGGHTEAFF. V usage is TRBV5-8 and J usage is TRBJ1-1; possible D gene TRBD1, 5 bases. Trimming left V 4 bases short and J 3 bases short, with 13 bases between. The germline gives CDR1 SGHTS, CDR2 YDEGEE. The CDR3 spans 14 residues.